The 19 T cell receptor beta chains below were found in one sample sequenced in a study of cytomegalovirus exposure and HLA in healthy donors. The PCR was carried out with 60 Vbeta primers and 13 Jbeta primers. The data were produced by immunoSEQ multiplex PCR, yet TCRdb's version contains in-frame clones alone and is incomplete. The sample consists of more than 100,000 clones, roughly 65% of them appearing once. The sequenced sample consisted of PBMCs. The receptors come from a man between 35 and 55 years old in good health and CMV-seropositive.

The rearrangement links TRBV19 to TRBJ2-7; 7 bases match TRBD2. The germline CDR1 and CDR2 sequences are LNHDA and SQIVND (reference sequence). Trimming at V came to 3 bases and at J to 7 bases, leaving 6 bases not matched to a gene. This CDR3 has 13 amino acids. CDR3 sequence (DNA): TGTGCCAGTAGTATTTCCAGCGGGAATGAGCAGTACTTC. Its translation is CASSISSGNEQYF. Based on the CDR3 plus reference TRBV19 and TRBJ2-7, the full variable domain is DGGITQSPKYLFRKEGQNVTLSCEQNLNHDAMYWYRQDPGQGLRLIYYSQIVNDFQKGDIAEGYSVSREKKESFPLTVTSAQKNPTAFYLCASSISSGNEQYFGPGTRLTVT.

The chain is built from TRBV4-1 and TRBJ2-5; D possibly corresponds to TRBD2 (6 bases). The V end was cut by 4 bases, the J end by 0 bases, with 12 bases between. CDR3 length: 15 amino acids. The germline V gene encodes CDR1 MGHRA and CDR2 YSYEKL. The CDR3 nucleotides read TGCGCCAGCAGCCCCGGGGGACTGCACCAAGAGACCCAGTACTTC. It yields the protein CASSPGGLHQETQYF.

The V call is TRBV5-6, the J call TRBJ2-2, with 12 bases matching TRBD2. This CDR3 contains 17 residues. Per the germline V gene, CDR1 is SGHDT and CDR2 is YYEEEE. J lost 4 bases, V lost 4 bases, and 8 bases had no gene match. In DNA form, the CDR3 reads TGTGCCAGCAGCCCTAGACTAGCGGGAGAGATCACCGGGGAGCTGTTTTTT. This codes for CASSPRLAGEITGELFF.

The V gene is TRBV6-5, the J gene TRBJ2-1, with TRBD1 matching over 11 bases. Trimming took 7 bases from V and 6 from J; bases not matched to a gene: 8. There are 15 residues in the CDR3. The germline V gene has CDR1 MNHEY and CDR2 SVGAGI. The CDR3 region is CASKTGGQGANEQFF. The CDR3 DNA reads TGTGCCAGCAAAACGGGAGGACAGGGGGCCAATGAGCAGTTCTTC.

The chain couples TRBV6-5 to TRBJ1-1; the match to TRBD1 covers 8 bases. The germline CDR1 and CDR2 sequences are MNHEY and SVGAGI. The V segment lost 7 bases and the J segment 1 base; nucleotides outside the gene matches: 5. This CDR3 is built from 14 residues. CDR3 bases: TGTGCCAGCAAGGACAGGGAGACGAACACTGAAGCTTTCTTT. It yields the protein CASKDRETNTEAFF.

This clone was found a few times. CDR3 nucleotides: TGTGCCATCAGTGAACAGTACGAGCAGTACTTC. Its protein is CAISEQYEQYF. This chain joins TRBV10-3 and TRBJ2-7; D unresolved. V dropped 3 bases and J dropped 4 bases, with 4 bases sitting between them. The CDR3 extends over 11 amino acids. Per the germline V gene, CDR1 is ENHRY and CDR2 is SYGVKD.

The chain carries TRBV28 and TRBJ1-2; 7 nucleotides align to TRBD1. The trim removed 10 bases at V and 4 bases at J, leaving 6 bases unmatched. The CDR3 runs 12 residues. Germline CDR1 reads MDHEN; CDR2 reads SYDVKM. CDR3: CATDRESYGYTF. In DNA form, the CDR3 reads TGTGCCACCGACAGGGAGTCCTATGGCTACACCTTC.

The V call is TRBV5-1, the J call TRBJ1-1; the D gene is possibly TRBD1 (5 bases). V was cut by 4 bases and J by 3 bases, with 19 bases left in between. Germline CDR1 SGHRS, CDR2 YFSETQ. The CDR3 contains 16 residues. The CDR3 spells CASSPSAGGTDTEAFF. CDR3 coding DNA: TGCGCCAGCAGCCCCTCTGCTGGAGGGACCGACACTGAAGCTTTCTTT. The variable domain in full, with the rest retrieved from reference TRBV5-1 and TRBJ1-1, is KAGVTQTPRYLIKTRGQQVTLSCSPISGHRSVSWYQQTPGQGLQFLFEYFSETQRNKGNFPGRFSGRQFSNSRSEMNVSTLELGDSALYLCASSPSAGGTDTEAFFGQGTRLTVV.

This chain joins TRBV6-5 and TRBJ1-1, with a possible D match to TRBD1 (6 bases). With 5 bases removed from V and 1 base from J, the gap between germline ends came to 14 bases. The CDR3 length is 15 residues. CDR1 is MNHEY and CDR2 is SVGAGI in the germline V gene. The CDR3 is CASSARGGKNTEAFF. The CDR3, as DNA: TGTGCCAGCAGTGCCAGGGGAGGGAAGAACACTGAAGCTTTCTTT.

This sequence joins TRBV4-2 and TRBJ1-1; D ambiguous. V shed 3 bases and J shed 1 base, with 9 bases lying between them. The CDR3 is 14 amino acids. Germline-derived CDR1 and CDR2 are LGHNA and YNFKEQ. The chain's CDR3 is CASSHPRWNTEAFF. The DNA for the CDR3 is TGTGCCAGCAGCCACCCCCGGTGGAACACTGAAGCTTTCTTT.

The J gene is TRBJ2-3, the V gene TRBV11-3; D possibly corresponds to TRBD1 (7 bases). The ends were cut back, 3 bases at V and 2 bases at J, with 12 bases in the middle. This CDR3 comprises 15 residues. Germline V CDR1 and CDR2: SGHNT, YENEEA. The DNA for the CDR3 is TGTGCCAGCAGCTTGGGCGGGACAGACACAGATACGCAGTATTTT. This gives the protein CASSLGGTDTDTQYF.

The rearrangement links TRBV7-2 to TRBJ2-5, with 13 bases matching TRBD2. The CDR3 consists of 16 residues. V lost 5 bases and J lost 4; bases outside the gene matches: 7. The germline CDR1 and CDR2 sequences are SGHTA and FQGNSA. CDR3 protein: CASSLWTSGSGETQYF. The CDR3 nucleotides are TGTGCCAGCAGCCTCTGGACTAGCGGGAGTGGAGAGACCCAGTACTTC.

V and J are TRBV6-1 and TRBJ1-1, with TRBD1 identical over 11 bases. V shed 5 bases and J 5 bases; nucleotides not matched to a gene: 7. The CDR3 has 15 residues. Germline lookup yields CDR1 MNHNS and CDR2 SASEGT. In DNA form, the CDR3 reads TGTGCCAGCAGTCCCCCGGGGACAGGGGGGACTGAAGCTTTCTTT. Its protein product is CASSPPGTGGTEAFF.

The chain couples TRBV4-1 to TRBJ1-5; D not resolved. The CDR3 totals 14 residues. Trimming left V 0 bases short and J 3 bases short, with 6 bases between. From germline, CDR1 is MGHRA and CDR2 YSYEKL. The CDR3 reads CASSQEANNQPQHF. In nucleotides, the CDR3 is TGCGCCAGCAGCCAAGAGGCCAACAATCAGCCCCAGCATTTT.

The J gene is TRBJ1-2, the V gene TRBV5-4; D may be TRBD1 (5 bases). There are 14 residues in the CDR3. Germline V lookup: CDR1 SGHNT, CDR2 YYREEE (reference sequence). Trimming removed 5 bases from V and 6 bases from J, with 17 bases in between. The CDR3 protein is CASRLLGGSHGYTF. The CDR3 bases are TGTGCCAGCAGATTATTGGGGGGATCCCATGGCTACACCTTC.

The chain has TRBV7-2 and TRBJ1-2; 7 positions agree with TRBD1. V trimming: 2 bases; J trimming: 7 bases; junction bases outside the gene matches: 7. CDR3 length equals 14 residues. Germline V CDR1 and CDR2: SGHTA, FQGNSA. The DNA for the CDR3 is TGTGCCAGCAGCTTATATAGGGGGCGTGTTGGCTACACCTTC. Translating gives CASSLYRGRVGYTF. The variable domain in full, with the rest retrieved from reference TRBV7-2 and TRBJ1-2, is GAGVSQSPSNKVTEKGKDVELRCDPISGHTALYWYRQSLGQGLEFLIYFQGNSAPDKSGLPSDRFSAERTGGSVSTLTIQRTQQEDSAVYLCASSLYRGRVGYTFGSGTRLTVV.

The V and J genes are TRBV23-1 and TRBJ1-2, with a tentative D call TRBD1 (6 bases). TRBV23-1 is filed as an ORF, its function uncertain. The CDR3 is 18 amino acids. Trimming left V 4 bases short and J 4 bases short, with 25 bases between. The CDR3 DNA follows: TGCGCCAGCAGTCCCTGGACAGAGACGGATAGTATTCTCTATGGCTACACCTTC. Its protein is CASSPWTETDSILYGYTF.

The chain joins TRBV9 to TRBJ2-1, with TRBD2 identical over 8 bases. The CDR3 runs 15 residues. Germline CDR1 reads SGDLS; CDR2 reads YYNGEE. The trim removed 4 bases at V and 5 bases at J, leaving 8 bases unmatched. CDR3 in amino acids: CASSPAAGGDNEQFF. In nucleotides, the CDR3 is TGTGCCAGCAGCCCGGCCGCGGGGGGAGACAATGAGCAGTTCTTC.

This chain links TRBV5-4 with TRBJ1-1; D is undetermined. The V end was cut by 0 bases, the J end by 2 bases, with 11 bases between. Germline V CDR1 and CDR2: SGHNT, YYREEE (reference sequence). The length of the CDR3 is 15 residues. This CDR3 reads CASSLERPLNTEAFF. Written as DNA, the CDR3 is TGTGCCAGCAGCTTGGAGAGGCCACTCAACACTGAAGCTTTCTTT.